This TCR beta chain was identified in a study of blood T cell repertoires in COVID-19. Study in general: COVID-19 samples collected from the United States, Italy and Spain covered acute and convalescent phases. PBMCs, B-cell-depleted T cells, or T cells were the source of the cDNA or gDNA that made up the material.

The germline gives CDR1 SGHNT, CDR2 YYREEE (reference sequence). Unmatched junction bases numbered 7, after V lost 5 bases and J lost 4 bases. The CDR3 length is 15 residues. How the authors handled the data: The authors estimated nucleated cell counts from reference gene primer amplification. TCRdb's table, derived via immunoSEQ multiplex PCR, lists solely in-frame clones and lacks some. V and J calls and clone size follow that table, whereas D and trimming were derived from the DNA. Of 100,000 or so clones in the sample, 82% are singletons; the top ten hold 9.5% to 13%. The specimen was peripheral blood. This rearrangement joins TRBV5-4 to TRBJ2-2; TRBD1 agrees at 8 bases. This receptor was taken from a man between 65 and 85 years old with active or convalescent COVID-19. The CDR3 sequence is CASRSTGALTGELFF. CDR3 coding DNA: TGTGCCAGCAGATCGACAGGGGCCCTCACCGGGGAGCTGTTTTTT.